The TCR beta chain described here comes from a study of neoadjuvant anti-PD-1 for oral cavity cancer. About the research overall: Patients without progression got a fourth dose around day 43. Regarding the study as a whole: Each response group had just three patients in TCR analyses.

Six replicates per PBMC sample, mostly from roughly 0.45 ug of genomic DNA. The table came from immunoSEQ multiplex PCR; TCRdb's copy has only in-frame clones and leaves some out. The sample gives about 72,000 clones, around 80% of which show up once; less than 4% is in the top ten. On this clone: What it recognizes is unknown.

Germline loops: CDR1 MNHEY, CDR2 SMNVEV (reference sequence). V lost 5 bases to trimming and J lost 5 bases; unmatched junction nucleotides: 10. The CDR3 is made up of 16 amino acids. This sequence originates from a person between 40 and 85 years old with oral cavity squamous cell carcinoma. The material sequenced was PBMCs, taken before nivolumab (anti-PD-1) treatment. The chain has TRBV27 and TRBJ1-4; the match to TRBD1 covers 8 bases. The CDR3 bases are TGTGCCAGCAGTGCCCAGGGGGCGAGAATAAATGAAAAACTGTTTTTT. This codes for CASSAQGARINEKLFF.